This T cell receptor (beta chain) stems from a study of early T cells in non-severe SARS-CoV-2 infection (dated by TCRdb to about 2021). As for the study more broadly: TCR sequencing used bulk RNA from unsorted whole blood, so alpha and beta chains could not be paired. Broader findings and caveats from the paper: VDJdb matching was skewed toward anti-spike CD8 responses and likely underestimated virus-specific expansions by missing private and CD4 specificities.

Concerning this clonotype: Its cognate antigen has yet to be identified. No much larger clone is present one base from it, and per-base qualities are unavailable.

The study was a case-control design nested within a healthcare worker cohort in London, UK, with weekly nasopharyngeal swab PCR tests and blood sampling. Healthcare workers were recruited during the week of the UK lockdown, between 23 and 31 March 2020, and followed weekly for up to about 15 weeks. As encoded in the germline V gene, CDR1 is SNHLY while CDR2 is FYNNEI. V is cut by 4 bases and J by 2 bases, and the space between the germline ends is 7 bases. Counted from cysteine to phenylalanine, this CDR3 has 13 amino acids. The kept DNA is CDR3 alone, 39 bases in frame from the first base. Library generation was performed with 5' RACE. The listed sequencing device is NextSeq 500. The TCR library protocol attached unique molecular identifiers to individual cDNA molecules to correct for sequencing error and PCR bias. Both TCR alpha and beta chains were sequenced, and tight co-correlation was observed between alpha and beta sequence abundances in each sample. Per the source publication's procedure: Decombinator V4 was used to perform V gene, J gene and CDR3 annotation of TCR sequences. TCRs were defined as expanded if a significant change between any two time points was detected under a Poisson model with p below 0.0001. Abundances of TCRs were expressed as counts per million after normalisation to the total number of TCRs sequenced in each sample. MAIT TCRs were defined by TRAV1-2 paired with TRAJ12, TRAJ20 or TRAJ33, and iNKT TCRs by TRAV10 paired with TRAJ18. VDJdb, accessed on 1 November 2021, was searched for TCRs annotated for CMV, EBV and SARS-CoV-2, and TCRs annotated for more than one antigen were excluded. The public reads were run again by TCRdb, first through fastp at Q25 and then through MiXCR, and only productive beta chains were kept. Rows with a matching CDR3 protein are joined into one entry that keeps the most common DNA and genes. The V and J calls shown here were made by TCRdb, not taken from the authors' results. This sample gives about 50,000 distinct CDR3 sequences in total; about 11% of them show up just once. The biggest ten clones account for about 13% of the sample.

The specimen sequenced was whole blood. The TCR was taken from an adult who was a healthcare worker with PCR-confirmed SARS-CoV-2 infection or an uninfected control (not recorded which). The chain is encoded by TRBV2 joined to TRBJ2-3, with the D gene too uncertain to name. The DNA sequence is TGTGCCAGCAGTGCACAACCCACAGATACGCAGTATTTT. Its product reads: CASSAQPTDTQYF.